The TCR beta chain described here comes from a study of blood T cells in healthy people across ages. This clonotype occurred many times. Germline CDR1 and CDR2: SGHRS and YFSETQ. Trimming pared 4 bases from V and 4 bases from J, leaving 15 bases between. This CDR3 region has 14 residues. Sample-barcoded 5' priming and a J-beta primer mix drove a second PCR of about 6 to 11 cycles. TCRdb ran MiXCR on the 5' RACE reads and lists one entry per CDR3 protein. The sample yields hundreds of thousands of distinct CDR3 sequences, 45% to 65% seen once. Specimen: blood. This sequence joins TRBV5-1 and TRBJ2-7; no definite D call. The receptor's source is a man between 60 and 75 years old in good health. The CDR3 sequence is CASSERMGLYEQYF. DNA of the CDR3: TGCGCCAGCAGCGAGAGGATGGGCTTATACGAGCAGTACTTC.